This T cell receptor beta chain was sequenced during a study of T cell responses to AZD1222 COVID-19 vaccine. Details on this clone: Its specificity is not known.

The assay was immunoSEQ multiplex PCR, and TCRdb's table has in-frame clones only and misses some. The sample consists of some 100,000 clones, more than 75% of them appearing once. General study findings and limits: Clonal diversity was possibly underestimated, and the donors were mostly white British, with more females.

V shed 3 bases, J shed 8 bases, and the junction held 8 bases outside the gene matches. Germline-derived CDR1 and CDR2 are SGHDT and YYEEEE. This CDR3 region has 15 residues. This TCR was sampled from an adult in good health. The chain employs TRBV5-6 and TRBJ1-4, with 9 bases lining up with TRBD1. Sequencing used peripheral blood, obtained on day 0 of AZD1222 vaccination. CDR3 loop: CASSWGTGTSEKLFF. CDR3 coding DNA: TGTGCCAGCAGCTGGGGGACAGGGACTAGCGAAAAACTGTTTTTT.